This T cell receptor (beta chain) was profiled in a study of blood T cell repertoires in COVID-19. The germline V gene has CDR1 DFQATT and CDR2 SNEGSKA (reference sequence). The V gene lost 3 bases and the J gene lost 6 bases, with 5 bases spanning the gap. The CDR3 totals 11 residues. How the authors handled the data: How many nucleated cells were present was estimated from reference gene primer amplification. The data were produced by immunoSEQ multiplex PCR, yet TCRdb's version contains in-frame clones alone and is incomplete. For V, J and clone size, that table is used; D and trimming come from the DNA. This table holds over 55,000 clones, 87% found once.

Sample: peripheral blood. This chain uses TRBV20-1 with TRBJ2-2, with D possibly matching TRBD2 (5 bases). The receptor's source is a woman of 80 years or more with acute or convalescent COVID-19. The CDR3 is CSARGAGELFF. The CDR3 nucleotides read TGCAGTGCTAGGGGAGCCGGGGAGCTGTTTTTT.